The next 10 T cell receptor beta chains were all read from a single sample in a study of T cells in localized non-small cell lung cancer. TCRdb's table, derived via immunoSEQ multiplex PCR, lists solely in-frame clones and lacks some. The sample lists 45,000 to 55,000 clones, 70% to 90% occurring once. The sequencing used peripheral blood, collected before any cancer treatment. These receptor sequences come from a male donor at least 60 years old with stage III squamous cell lung carcinoma.

This chain uses TRBV27 with TRBJ2-5; TRBD1 might be the D (7 bases). Germline V lookup: CDR1 MNHEY, CDR2 SMNVEV (reference sequence). The V end was cut by 6 bases, the J end by 4 bases, with 24 bases between. The CDR3 contains 17 residues. The CDR3 sequence is CASRLAGHRAGGETQYF. The CDR3 DNA follows: TGTGCCAGCAGACTGGCGGGGCACAGGGCAGGGGGAGAGACCCAGTACTTC.

Remarks on this clone: One junction end does not reproduce the germline sequence, and a read error may be involved. This rearrangement joins TRBV11-2 to TRBJ1-1; D is unresolved. Per germline, CDR1 SGHAT and CDR2 FQNNGV. The CDR3 runs 12 residues. CDR3 sequence (DNA): TGTGTCAGCAGCCCGAGGGTTACTGAAGCTTTCTTT. Protein sequence: CVSSPRVTEAFF.

This rearrangement joins TRBV4-3 to TRBJ2-2; 11 bases match TRBD1. V shed 4 bases, J shed 5 bases, and the junction held 3 bases outside the gene matches. CDR3 length: 15 residues. Germline V CDR1 and CDR2: LGHNA, YSLEER. CDR3 coding DNA: TGCGCCAGCAGCCCCCGGGACAGGGGGACCGGGGAGCTGTTTTTT. Translating gives CASSPRDRGTGELFF.

V usage is TRBV19 and J usage is TRBJ1-5; maybe TRBD1 (6 bases). Germline V gene lookup returns CDR1 LNHDA and CDR2 SQIVND (reference sequence). V was trimmed by 4 bases and J by 5 bases, leaving 15 bases between them. CDR3 length: 15 residues. The CDR3 DNA sequence: TGTGCCAGTAGTAATCTGCAGGGGCCGGATCAGCCCCAGCATTTT. Protein sequence: CASSNLQGPDQPQHF.

This clone occurred once. The CDR3 reads CASRETGPINYGYTF. In DNA form, the CDR3 reads TGTGCCAGTAGAGAAACCGGACCTATTAACTATGGCTACACCTTC. The chain recombines TRBV19 with TRBJ1-2; D ambiguous. CDR3 length: 15 residues. Trimming took off 6 bases at V and 1 base at J, with 15 bases between the two ends. The V gene's germline CDR1 is LNHDA and CDR2 SQIVND (reference sequence).

The chain couples TRBV27 to TRBJ2-1; D is unclear. Per the germline V gene, CDR1 is MNHEY and CDR2 is SMNVEV (reference sequence). The CDR3 length is 15 residues. Trimming left V 6 bases short and J 8 bases short, with 20 bases between. CDR3 nucleotide sequence: TGTGCCAGCAGCCGACGGTGGCAAGTGGGGTATGAGCAGTTCTTC. Translated, it gives CASSRRWQVGYEQFF.

V usage is TRBV10-3 and J usage is TRBJ1-2; D is ambiguous. This CDR3 spans 11 amino acids. The V end lost 10 bases, the J end lost 4 bases, and 10 bases lay between the germline ends. CDR1 is ENHRY, CDR2 SYGVKD, per germline. The CDR3 protein is CATSTGYGYTF. CDR3 nucleotide sequence: TGTGCCACCTCGACTGGCTATGGCTACACCTTC.

The rearrangement joins TRBV5-1 to TRBJ2-7, with 14 bases lining up with TRBD2. CDR1 is SGHRS, CDR2 YFSETQ, per germline. Trimming cost V 4 bases and J 1 base; bases outside gene matches: 4. This CDR3 spans 16 amino acids. CDR3 nucleotide sequence: TGCGCCAGCAGCGGGGGACTAGCGGGGGCTTCCTACGAGCAGTACTTC. Amino acid sequence: CASSGGLAGASYEQYF.

V gene TRBV6-6 combines with J gene TRBJ1-2; D is undetermined. Germline CDR1 and CDR2: MNHNY and SVGAGI (reference sequence). Trimming removed 4 bases at V and 7 bases at J, with 19 bases between. The length of the CDR3 is 15 residues. DNA of the CDR3: TGTGCCAGCAGTTTCGGAGACCCCTTTTATTCTGGCTACACCTTC. As protein: CASSFGDPFYSGYTF.

The V gene is TRBV2, the J gene TRBJ2-3, with 7 bases identical to TRBD1. After removal of 5 bases from V and 0 bases from J, the junction contained 5 bases not matched to a gene. Germline CDR1 SNHLY, CDR2 FYNNEI. This CDR3 region has 15 residues. The CDR3 nucleotides are TGTGCCAGCAGTTGGACAGGCGCTAGCACAGATACGCAGTATTTT. Translated, it gives CASSWTGASTDTQYF. Drawing the rest from reference TRBV2 and TRBJ2-3, the complete variable domain is EPEVTQTPSHQVTQMGQEVILRCVPISNHLYFYWYRQILGQKVEFLVSFYNNEISEKSEIFDDQFSVERPDGSNFTLKIRSTKLEDSAMYFCASSWTGASTDTQYFGPGTRLTVL.